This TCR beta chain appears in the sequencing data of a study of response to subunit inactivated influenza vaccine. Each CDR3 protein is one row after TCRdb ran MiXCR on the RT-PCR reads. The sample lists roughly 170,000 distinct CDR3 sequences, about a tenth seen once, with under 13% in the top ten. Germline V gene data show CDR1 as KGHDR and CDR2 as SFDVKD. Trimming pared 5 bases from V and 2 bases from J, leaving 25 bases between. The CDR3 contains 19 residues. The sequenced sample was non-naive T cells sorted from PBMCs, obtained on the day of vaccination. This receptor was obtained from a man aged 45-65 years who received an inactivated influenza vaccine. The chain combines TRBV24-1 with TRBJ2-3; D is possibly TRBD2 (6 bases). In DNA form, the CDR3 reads TGTGCCACCAGTGCCATGGGGTCCACTTTAGGGACTCACACAGATACGCAGTATTTT. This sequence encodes CATSAMGSTLGTHTDTQYF.